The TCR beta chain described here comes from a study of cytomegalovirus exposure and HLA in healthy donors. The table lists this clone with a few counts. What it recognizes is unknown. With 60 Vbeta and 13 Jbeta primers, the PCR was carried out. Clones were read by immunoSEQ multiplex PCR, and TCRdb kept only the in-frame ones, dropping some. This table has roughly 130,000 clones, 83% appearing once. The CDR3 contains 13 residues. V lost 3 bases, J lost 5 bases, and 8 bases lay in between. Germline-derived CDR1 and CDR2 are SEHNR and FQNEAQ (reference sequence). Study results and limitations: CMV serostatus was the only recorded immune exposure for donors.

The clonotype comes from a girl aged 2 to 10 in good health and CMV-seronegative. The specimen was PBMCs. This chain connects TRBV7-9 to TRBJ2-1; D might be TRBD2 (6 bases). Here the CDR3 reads CASSFRLDNEQFF. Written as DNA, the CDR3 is TGTGCCAGCAGCTTTCGACTAGACAATGAGCAGTTCTTC.